These 16 T cell receptor beta chains share one sample of origin, sequenced in a study of beta chain features in type 1 diabetes (dated 2018 in TCRdb). The library was made by the immunoSEQ multiplex PCR assay. The entire amount of isolated RNA was reverse transcribed using the High Capacity cDNA Reverse Transcription Kit, so the sequenced TCRB transcripts were expressed ones. Held by TCRdb, this immuneACCESS table contains in-frame sequences only and omits some clones. Under half of the omission traces to an unresolved V gene where checked; the cause of the rest is unknown. Counted in this sample were hundreds of thousands of clones; 15% to 19% of them appeared once. In total, the top ten clones hold under 0.095% of the sample. Sequencing was done on a sample of naive CD4+ T cells from blood. The cell subset or site label for this specimen denotes: true naive CD4+ T cells. These receptors all come from a man aged 18 to 30 in good health.

This clone was counted a few times. The chain employs TRBV29-1 and TRBJ1-1; TRBD1 aligns across 8 bases. J lost 0 bases, V lost 7 bases, and 10 bases had no gene match. The CDR3 is 15 amino acids. Germline V gene lookup returns CDR1 SQVTM and CDR2 ANQGSEA. CDR3 DNA: TGCAGCGGAACATTAACAGGGGGGGTGAACACTGAAGCTTTCTTT. Its translation: CSGTLTGGVNTEAFF.

The chain couples TRBV6-1 to TRBJ1-5; D is ambiguous. CDR3 length equals 13 residues. With 4 bases removed from V and 4 bases from J, the gap between germline ends came to 8 bases. Germline lookup yields CDR1 MNHNS and CDR2 SASEGT. CDR3 sequence reads: CASSGALNQPQHF. Written as DNA, the CDR3 is TGTGCCAGCAGTGGAGCTTTAAATCAGCCCCAGCATTTT.

The chain is built from TRBV2 and TRBJ1-2; D ambiguous. Between the trimmed V and J ends, which lost 2 bases and 3 bases, there was a span of 4 bases. The CDR3 runs to 12 residues. Looked up from germline, CDR1 is SNHLY and CDR2 is FYNNEI. CDR3 in DNA: TGTGCCAGCAGTGAACAGGACTATGGCTACACCTTC. Encoded protein: CASSEQDYGYTF.

This sequence joins TRBV29-1 and TRBJ2-7, with D maybe TRBD1 (7 bases). Trimming removed 1 base at V and 2 bases at J, with 12 bases between. There are 14 residues in the CDR3. Germline CDR1 reads SQVTM; CDR2 reads ANQGSEA. The CDR3, as DNA: TGCAGCGTTGAAGGGGGCAGGGGGGCCTACGAGCAGTACTTC. This gives the protein CSVEGGRGAYEQYF.

The chain is built from TRBV15 and TRBJ1-1; 9 bases are a match to TRBD1. The CDR3 extends over 14 amino acids. Trimming removed 3 bases from V and 3 bases from J; junction bases left unmatched: 2. Germline lookup yields CDR1 LNHNV and CDR2 YYDKDF (reference sequence). The CDR3 DNA reads TGTGCCACCAGCAGGACAGGGGGGTACACTGAAGCTTTCTTT. It is translated as CATSRTGGYTEAFF.

This clone has a handful of counts. The chain has TRBV5-1 and TRBJ1-2; D call uncertain. V lost 2 bases and J 7 bases, leaving 15 bases between the germline ends. The CDR3 sequence is 14 residues long. The germline V gene encodes CDR1 SGHRS and CDR2 YFSETQ. CDR3 sequence reads: CASSFARPRSGYTF. CDR3 sequence (DNA): TGCGCCAGCAGCTTCGCCCGGCCAAGGTCTGGCTACACCTTC.

This clone was counted only a few times. This sequence joins TRBV5-1 and TRBJ1-5; D is unresolved. The CDR3 has 15 residues. The germline V gene encodes CDR1 SGHRS and CDR2 YFSETQ. Trimming shortened V by 7 bases and J by 4 bases, and 18 bases separated the two germline ends. CDR3 sequence (DNA): TGCGCCAGCCGCAGCAATTGGGCCCCTAATCAGCCCCAGCATTTT. Translated: CASRSNWAPNQPQHF.

The V and J genes are TRBV4-3 and TRBJ2-7, with 8 bases matching TRBD2. The CDR3 has 14 residues. Per the germline V gene, CDR1 is LGHNA and CDR2 is YSLEER. Trimming took 4 bases from V and 2 from J; bases not matched to a gene: 4. The CDR3 here is CASSRAGAPYEQYF. The CDR3 coding sequence is TGCGCCAGCAGCCGAGCGGGAGCCCCCTACGAGCAGTACTTC.

The chain links TRBV9 to TRBJ2-2; D is possibly TRBD1 (5 bases). This CDR3 has 16 amino acids. The V end lost 0 bases, the J end lost 1 base, and 10 bases lay between the germline ends. Germline CDR1 and CDR2: SGDLS and YYNGEE. DNA of the CDR3: TGTGCCAGCAGCGTAGACCCAGGGATGAACACCGGGGAGCTGTTTTTT. Its translation is CASSVDPGMNTGELFF.

This clone was counted a few times. The chain couples TRBV7-2 to TRBJ2-3; TRBD2 aligns across 12 bases. Germline V gene sequence: CDR1 SGHTA, CDR2 FQGNSA. The junction had 7 bases not matched to a gene; V was cut back by 5 bases and J by 7 bases. The CDR3 extends over 15 amino acids. The CDR3 DNA is TGTGCCAGCAGCCCGCCTAGCGGGGGGGCTAATACGCAGTATTTT. Protein product: CASSPPSGGANTQYF.

V and J are TRBV13 and TRBJ1-3; D is uncertain. Trimming removed 5 bases from V and 4 bases from J, with 15 bases in between. The CDR3 is made up of 15 amino acids. Germline values: CDR1 PRHDT, CDR2 FYEKMQ (reference sequence). CDR3 amino acids: CASSAGYDGGNTIYF. CDR3 in DNA: TGTGCCAGCAGCGCGGGATACGACGGCGGAAACACCATATATTTT.

In this sample, this clone turned up a few times. V usage is TRBV5-1 and J usage is TRBJ2-5; 14 nucleotides line up with TRBD2. There are 16 residues in the CDR3. Germline values: CDR1 SGHRS, CDR2 YFSETQ. V was pared by 1 base and J by 5 bases, with 4 bases of the junction left unmatched. The CDR3 sequence is CASSLKGLAGVETQYF. The CDR3 coding sequence is TGCGCCAGCAGCTTGAAGGGACTAGCGGGAGTTGAGACCCAGTACTTC.

This clone was seen more than once but under ten times. The chain carries TRBV7-2 and TRBJ2-2, with TRBD2 matching 14 bases. CDR1 and CDR2 (germline): SGHTA, FQGNSA. V was pared by 5 bases and J by 5 bases, with 4 bases of the junction left unmatched. The CDR3 spans 16 residues. DNA for the CDR3: TGTGCCAGCAGCACGGGACTAGCGGGAGTTACCGGGGAGCTGTTTTTT. Protein sequence: CASSTGLAGVTGELFF.

On this clone: This sample includes further DNA sequences coding for the same CDR3. The chain links TRBV2 to TRBJ2-7; D uncertain. Trimming took off 7 bases at V and 3 bases at J, with 13 bases between the two ends. Germline CDR1 and CDR2: SNHLY and FYNNEI. The CDR3 covers 13 residues. The chain's CDR3 is CASMGRSNYEQYF. CDR3 bases: TGTGCCAGCATGGGTCGCAGTAACTACGAGCAGTACTTC.

This clone was observed a handful of times. The chain has TRBV6-5 and TRBJ2-7; D is unclear. The germline V gene encodes CDR1 MNHEY and CDR2 SVGAGI. Trimming removed 2 bases from V and 2 bases from J, with 13 bases in between. This CDR3 contains 15 residues. The CDR3 nucleotides read TGTGCCAGCAGTTACGGAGTGACATCTCCCTACGAGCAGTACTTC. Translation gives CASSYGVTSPYEQYF.

This clone was observed a few times. The chain employs TRBV5-1 and TRBJ2-3; 7 nucleotides match TRBD1. The trim removed 4 bases at V and 2 bases at J, leaving 4 bases unmatched. The CDR3 extends over 14 amino acids. Germline CDR1 SGHRS, CDR2 YFSETQ. The CDR3 coding sequence is TGCGCCAGCAGCCTGGGACAGTACACAGATACGCAGTATTTT. Translated: CASSLGQYTDTQYF.